The sequence of this T cell receptor beta chain was determined in a study of cytomegalovirus exposure and HLA in healthy donors. It was with 60 Vbeta and 13 Jbeta primers that the PCR ran. Assay used: immunoSEQ multiplex PCR; TCRdb lists only in-frame clones, some missing. The repertoire holds tens of thousands of clones, with about three quarters as singletons. Remarks on this clone: Antigen unknown.

The study, taken as a whole, reports: In a later analysis, common viral pathogens appeared linked to several of the most significant clusters.

The CDR3 consists of 14 residues. V lost 4 bases to trimming and J lost 2 bases, with 11 bases between them. Germline loops: CDR1 SGHRS, CDR2 YFSETQ. What was sequenced was PBMCs. This TCR was sampled from a man between 40 and 49 years old in good health and CMV-seronegative. This chain uses TRBV5-1 with TRBJ2-3; D is perhaps TRBD1 (6 bases). The CDR3 nucleotides are TGCGCCAGCAGCCTCCGGGACAACACAGATACGCAGTATTTT. Translation: CASSLRDNTDTQYF.